This T cell receptor beta chain was sequenced in a study of tissue T cells after allogeneic stem cell transplantation. This clone is a singleton in its sample. Mouse names are used for the genes. The read stops 1 residue short of the end of the CDR3; the missing end is completed from the germline J gene. The same CDR3 is also encoded by other DNA sequences in this sample. The germline V gene encodes CDR1 GKSSPN and CDR2 SITVG. The CDR3 is 13 residues long. Trimming shortened V by 1 base and J by 0 bases, and 6 bases separated the two germline ends. Method: immunoSEQ multiplex PCR; TCRdb's copy keeps in-frame clones and lacks some. This sample yields about 48,000 clones, of which around 72% are seen a single time; 0.5% to 0.6% belongs to the top ten.

The chain carries TRBV31 and TRBJ1-2; the D is unclear. What was sequenced was sorted cells pooled from one or two spleens. The TCR originated in a pool of C57BL/6 mice in good health. The CDR3 is CAWSPHANSDYTF. CDR3 bases read: TGTGCCTGGAGTCCACATGCAAACTCCGACTACACC.